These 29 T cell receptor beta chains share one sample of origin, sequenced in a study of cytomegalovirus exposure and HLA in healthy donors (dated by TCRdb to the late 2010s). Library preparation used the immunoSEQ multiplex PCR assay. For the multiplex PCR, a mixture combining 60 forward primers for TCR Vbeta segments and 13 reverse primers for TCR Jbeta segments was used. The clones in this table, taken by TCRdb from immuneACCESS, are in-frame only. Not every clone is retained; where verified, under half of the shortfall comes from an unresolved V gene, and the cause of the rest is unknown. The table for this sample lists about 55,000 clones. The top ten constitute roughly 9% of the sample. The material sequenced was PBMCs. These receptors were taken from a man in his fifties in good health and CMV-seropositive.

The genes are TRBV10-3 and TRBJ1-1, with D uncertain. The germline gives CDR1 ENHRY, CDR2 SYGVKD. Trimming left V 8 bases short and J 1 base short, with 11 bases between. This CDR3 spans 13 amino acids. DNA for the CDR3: TGTGCCATCCGAGACGGGTCGAACACTGAAGCTTTCTTT. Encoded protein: CAIRDGSNTEAFF.

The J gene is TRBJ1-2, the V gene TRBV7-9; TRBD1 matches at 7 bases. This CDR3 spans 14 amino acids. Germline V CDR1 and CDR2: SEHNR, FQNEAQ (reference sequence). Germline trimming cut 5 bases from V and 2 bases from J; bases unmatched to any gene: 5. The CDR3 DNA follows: TGTGCCAGCAGCCCGACAGGGTGGAACTATGGCTACACCTTC. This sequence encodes CASSPTGWNYGYTF.

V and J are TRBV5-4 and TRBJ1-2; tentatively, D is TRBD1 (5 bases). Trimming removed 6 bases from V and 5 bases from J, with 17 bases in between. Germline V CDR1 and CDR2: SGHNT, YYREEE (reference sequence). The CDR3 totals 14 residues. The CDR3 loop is CASTREGKLYGYTF. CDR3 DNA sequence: TGTGCCAGCACCCGGGAGGGGAAGCTGTATGGCTACACCTTC.

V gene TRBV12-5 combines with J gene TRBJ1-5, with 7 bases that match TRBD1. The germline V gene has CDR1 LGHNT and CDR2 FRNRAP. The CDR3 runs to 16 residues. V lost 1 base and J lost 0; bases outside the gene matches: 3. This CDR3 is CASGLGDRVSNQPQHF. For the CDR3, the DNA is TGTGCTAGTGGTTTGGGCGACAGGGTTAGCAATCAGCCCCAGCATTTT. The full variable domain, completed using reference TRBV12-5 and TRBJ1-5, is DARVTQTPRHKVTEMGQEVTMRCQPILGHNTVFWYRQTMMQGLELLAYFRNRAPLDDSGMPKDRFSAEMPDATLATLKIQPSEPRDSAVYFCASGLGDRVSNQPQHFGDGTRLSIL.

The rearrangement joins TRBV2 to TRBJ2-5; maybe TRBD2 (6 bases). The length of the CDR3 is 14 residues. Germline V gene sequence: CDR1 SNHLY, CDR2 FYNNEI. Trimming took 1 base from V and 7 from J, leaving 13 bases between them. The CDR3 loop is CASSEEARRGTQYF. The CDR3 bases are TGTGCCAGCAGTGAAGAGGCCCGGAGGGGGACCCAGTACTTC.

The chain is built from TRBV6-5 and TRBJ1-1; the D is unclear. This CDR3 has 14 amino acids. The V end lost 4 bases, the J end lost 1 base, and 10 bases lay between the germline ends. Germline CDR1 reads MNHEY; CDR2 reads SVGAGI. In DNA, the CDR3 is TGTGCCAGCAGTTTTAGGACTCAGAACACTGAAGCTTTCTTT. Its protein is CASSFRTQNTEAFF.

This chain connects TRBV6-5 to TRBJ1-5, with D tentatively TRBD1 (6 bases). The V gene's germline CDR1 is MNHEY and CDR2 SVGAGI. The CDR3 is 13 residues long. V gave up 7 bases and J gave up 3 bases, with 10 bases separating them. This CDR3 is CASTTGFNQPQHF. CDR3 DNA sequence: TGTGCCAGCACCACAGGGTTCAATCAGCCCCAGCATTTT.

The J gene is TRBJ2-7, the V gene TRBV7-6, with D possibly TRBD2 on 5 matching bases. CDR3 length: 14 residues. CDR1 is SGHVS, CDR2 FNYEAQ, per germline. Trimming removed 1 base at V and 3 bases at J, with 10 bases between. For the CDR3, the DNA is TGTGCCAGCAGCTTAGACCGGGGTGACTACGAGCAGTACTTC. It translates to CASSLDRGDYEQYF.

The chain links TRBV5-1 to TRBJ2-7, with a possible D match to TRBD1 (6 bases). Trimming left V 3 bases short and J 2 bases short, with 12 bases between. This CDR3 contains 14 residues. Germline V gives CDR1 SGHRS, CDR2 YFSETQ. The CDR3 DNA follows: TGCGCCAGCAGCTCACCTGGACAGACCTACGAGCAGTACTTC. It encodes CASSSPGQTYEQYF.

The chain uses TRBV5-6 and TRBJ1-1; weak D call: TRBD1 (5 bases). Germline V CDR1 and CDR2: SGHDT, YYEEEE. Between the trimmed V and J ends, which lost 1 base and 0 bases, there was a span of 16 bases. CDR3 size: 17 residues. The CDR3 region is CASSLWRGANMNTEAFF. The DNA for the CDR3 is TGTGCCAGCAGCTTGTGGCGGGGCGCGAATATGAACACTGAAGCTTTCTTT.

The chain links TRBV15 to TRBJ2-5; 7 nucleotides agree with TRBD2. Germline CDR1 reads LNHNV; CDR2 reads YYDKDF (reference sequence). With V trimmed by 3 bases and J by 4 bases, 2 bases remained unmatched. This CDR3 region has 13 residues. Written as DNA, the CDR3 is TGTGCCACCAGCAGTTGGGGGGGAGAGACCCAGTACTTC. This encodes CATSSWGGETQYF.

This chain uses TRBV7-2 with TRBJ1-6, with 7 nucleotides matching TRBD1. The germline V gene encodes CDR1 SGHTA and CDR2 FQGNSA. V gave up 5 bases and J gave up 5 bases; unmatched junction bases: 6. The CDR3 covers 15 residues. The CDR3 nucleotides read TGTGCCAGCAGCCCCGTAGGGACAGATAATTCACCCCTCCACTTT. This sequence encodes CASSPVGTDNSPLHF. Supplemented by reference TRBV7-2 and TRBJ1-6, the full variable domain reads GAGVSQSPSNKVTEKGKDVELRCDPISGHTALYWYRQSLGQGLEFLIYFQGNSAPDKSGLPSDRFSAERTGGSVSTLTIQRTQQEDSAVYLCASSPVGTDNSPLHFGNGTRLTVT.

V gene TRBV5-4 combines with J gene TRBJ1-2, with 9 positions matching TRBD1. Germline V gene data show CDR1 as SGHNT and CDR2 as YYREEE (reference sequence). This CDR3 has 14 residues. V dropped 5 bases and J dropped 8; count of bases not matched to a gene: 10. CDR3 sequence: CASSFGQGRGGYTF. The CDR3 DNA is TGTGCCAGCAGTTTTGGACAGGGGAGGGGAGGCTACACCTTC.

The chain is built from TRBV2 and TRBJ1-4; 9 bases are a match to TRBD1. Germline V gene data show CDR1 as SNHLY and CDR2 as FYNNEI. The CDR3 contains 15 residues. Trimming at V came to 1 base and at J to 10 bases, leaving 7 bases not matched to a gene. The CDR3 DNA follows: TGTGCCAGCAGTGAAGGGGGGACAGGGAGTGGAAAACTGTTTTTT. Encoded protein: CASSEGGTGSGKLFF.

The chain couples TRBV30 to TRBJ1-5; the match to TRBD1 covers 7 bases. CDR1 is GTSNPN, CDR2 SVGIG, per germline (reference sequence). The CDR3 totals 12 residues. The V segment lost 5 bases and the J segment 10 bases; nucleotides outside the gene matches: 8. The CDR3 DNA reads TGTGCCTGGCGACAGGGTGAGGGCCCCCAGCATTTT. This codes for CAWRQGEGPQHF. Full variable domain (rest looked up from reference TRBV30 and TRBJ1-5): SQTIHQWPATLVQPVGSPLSLECTVEGTSNPNLYWYRQAAGRGLQLLFYSVGIGQISSEVPQNLSASRPQDRQFILSSKKLLLSDSGFYLCAWRQGEGPQHFGDGTRLSIL.

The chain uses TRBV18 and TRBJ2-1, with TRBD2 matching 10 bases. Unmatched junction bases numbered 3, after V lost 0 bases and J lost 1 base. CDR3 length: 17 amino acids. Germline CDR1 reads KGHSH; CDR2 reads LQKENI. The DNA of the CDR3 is TGTGCCAGCTCACCACCACTTAGCGGGAGGTCCTACAATGAGCAGTTCTTC. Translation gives CASSPPLSGRSYNEQFF. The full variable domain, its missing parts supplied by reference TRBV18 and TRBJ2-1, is NAGVMQNPRHLVRRRGQEARLRCSPMKGHSHVYWYRQLPEEGLKFMVYLQKENIIDESGMPKERFSAEFPKEGPSILRIQQVVRGDSAAYFCASSPPLSGRSYNEQFFGPGTRLTVL.

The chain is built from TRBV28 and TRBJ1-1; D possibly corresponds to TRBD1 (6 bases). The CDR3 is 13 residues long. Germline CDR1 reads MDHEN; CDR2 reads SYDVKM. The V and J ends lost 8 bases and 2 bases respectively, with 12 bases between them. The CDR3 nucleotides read TGTGCCAGCCTCGACAGGCTTAACACTGAAGCTTTCTTT. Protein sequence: CASLDRLNTEAFF.

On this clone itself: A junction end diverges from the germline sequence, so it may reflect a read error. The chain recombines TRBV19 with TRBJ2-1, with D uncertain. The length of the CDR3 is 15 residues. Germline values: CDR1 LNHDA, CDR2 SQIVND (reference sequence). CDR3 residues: CASSPGTNSDNEQFF. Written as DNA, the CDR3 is TGTGCCAGTAGCCCTGGAACTAACTCCGACAATGAGCAGTTCTTC.

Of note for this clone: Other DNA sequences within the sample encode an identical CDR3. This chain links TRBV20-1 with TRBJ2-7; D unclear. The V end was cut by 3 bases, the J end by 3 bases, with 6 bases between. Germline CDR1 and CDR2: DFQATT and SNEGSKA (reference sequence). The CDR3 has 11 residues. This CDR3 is CSASRGYEQYF. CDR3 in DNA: TGCAGTGCTAGCAGAGGCTACGAGCAGTACTTC.

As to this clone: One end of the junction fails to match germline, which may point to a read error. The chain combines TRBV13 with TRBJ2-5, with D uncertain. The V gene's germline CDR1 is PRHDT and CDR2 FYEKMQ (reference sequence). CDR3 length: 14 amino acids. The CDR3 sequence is CASSFRRLQENQYF. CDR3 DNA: TGTGCCAGCAGCTTTAGGCGGCTCCAAGAGAACCAGTACTTC.

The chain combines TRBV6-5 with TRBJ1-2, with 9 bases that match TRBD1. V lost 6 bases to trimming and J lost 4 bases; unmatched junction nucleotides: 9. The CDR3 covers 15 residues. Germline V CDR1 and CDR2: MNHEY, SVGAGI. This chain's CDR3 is CASSPGGTGIYGYTF. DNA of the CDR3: TGTGCCAGCAGCCCCGGGGGGACAGGGATCTATGGCTACACCTTC.

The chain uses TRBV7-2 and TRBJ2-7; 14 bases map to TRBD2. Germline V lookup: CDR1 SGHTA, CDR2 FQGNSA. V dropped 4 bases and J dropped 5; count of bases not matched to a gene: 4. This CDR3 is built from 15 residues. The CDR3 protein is CASSSLGLAGDEQYF. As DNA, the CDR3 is TGTGCCAGCAGCTCCCTGGGACTAGCGGGAGACGAGCAGTACTTC. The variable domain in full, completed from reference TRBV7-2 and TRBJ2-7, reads GAGVSQSPSNKVTEKGKDVELRCDPISGHTALYWYRQSLGQGLEFLIYFQGNSAPDKSGLPSDRFSAERTGGSVSTLTIQRTQQEDSAVYLCASSSLGLAGDEQYFGPGTRLTVT.

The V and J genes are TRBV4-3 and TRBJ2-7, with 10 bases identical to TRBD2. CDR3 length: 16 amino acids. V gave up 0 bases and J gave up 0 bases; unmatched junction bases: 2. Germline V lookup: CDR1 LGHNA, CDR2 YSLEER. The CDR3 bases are TGCGCCAGCAGCCAAGATAGCGGGGGGTTCTCCTACGAGCAGTACTTC. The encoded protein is CASSQDSGGFSYEQYF.

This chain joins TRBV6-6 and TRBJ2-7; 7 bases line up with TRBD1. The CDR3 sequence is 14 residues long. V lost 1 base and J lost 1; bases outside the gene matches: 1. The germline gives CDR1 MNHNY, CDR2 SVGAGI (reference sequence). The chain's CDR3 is CASSYYRGSYEQYF. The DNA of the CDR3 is TGTGCCAGCAGTTACTACAGGGGTTCCTACGAGCAGTACTTC.

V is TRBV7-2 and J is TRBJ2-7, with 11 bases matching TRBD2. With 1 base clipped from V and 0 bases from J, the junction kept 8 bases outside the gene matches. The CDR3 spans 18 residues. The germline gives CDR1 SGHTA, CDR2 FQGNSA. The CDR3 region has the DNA TGTGCCAGCAGCTTAGTGTTGGCTAGCGGGAGGCACTCCTACGAGCAGTACTTC. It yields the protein CASSLVLASGRHSYEQYF.

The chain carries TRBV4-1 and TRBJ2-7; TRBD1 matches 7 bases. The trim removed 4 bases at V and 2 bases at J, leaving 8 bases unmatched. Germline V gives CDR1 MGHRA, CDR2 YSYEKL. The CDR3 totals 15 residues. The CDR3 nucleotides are TGCGCCAGCAGCCGGGGACAGCCCTCTACCTACGAGCAGTACTTC. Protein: CASSRGQPSTYEQYF.

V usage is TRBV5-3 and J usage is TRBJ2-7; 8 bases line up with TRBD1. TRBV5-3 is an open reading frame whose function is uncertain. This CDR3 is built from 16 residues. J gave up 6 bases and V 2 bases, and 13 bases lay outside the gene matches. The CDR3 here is CARSFPPTGEGCEQYF. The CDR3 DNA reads TGTGCCAGAAGCTTCCCCCCGACAGGGGAAGGGTGCGAGCAGTACTTC.

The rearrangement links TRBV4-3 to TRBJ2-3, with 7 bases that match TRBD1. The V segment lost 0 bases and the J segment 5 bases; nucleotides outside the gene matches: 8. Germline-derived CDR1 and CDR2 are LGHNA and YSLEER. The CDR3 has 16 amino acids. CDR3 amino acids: CASSQDVGAGGDTQYF. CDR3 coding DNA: TGCGCCAGCAGCCAAGATGTCGGTGCAGGGGGAGATACGCAGTATTTT.

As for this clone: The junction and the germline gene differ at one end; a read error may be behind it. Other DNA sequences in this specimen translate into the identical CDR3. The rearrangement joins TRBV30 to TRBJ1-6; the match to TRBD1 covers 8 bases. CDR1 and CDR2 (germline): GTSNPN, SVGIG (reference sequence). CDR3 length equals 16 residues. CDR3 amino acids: CAWSLTGTGRNSPLHF. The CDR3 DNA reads TGTGCCTGGAGCCTGACAGGGACAGGTAGAAATTCACCCCTACACTTT.